This is a list of T cell receptor beta chains from one sample in a study of T cells in Graves' hyperthyroidism and ophthalmopathy. TCRdb itself ran the multiplex PCR reads through MiXCR, one entry per CDR3 protein. There are approximately 610,000 distinct CDR3 sequences in the sample; under 15% occur only once, and over 3.5% lies in the top ten. Sequencing used blood. These receptors were obtained from a woman in her 40s with Graves' ophthalmopathy. Each CDR3 is given with its conserved first and last residue. D genes are given only for firm matches. Not every row has a clone size; where given, it reads once, few, many or a size class.

size | J | D | V | CDR3 | DNA
many | TRBJ1-3 | NA | TRBV28 | CASSFLGIGSGNTIYF | TGTGCCAGCAGTTTTCTGGGGATAGGTTCTGGAAACACCATATATTTT
many | TRBJ2-2 | TRBD2 | TRBV12-3/TRBV12-4 | CASSFGGRLNTGELFF | TGTGCCAGCAGTTTCGGCGGGAGGCTGAACACCGGGGAGCTGTTTTTT
many | TRBJ1-1 | NA | TRBV2 | CASTPWAGRTLVAFF | TGTGCCAGCACCCCTTGGGCAGGGAGAACACTTGTAGCTTTCTTT
many | TRBJ1-1 | TRBD1 | TRBV24-1 | CATSLTGDTEAFF | TGTGCCACCAGCCTCACAGGGGACACTGAAGCTTTCTTT
many | TRBJ2-2 | TRBD1 | TRBV6-1 | CASGVGTVNTGELFF | TGTGCCAGCGGGGTGGGGACAGTCAACACCGGGGAGCTGTTTTTT
many | TRBJ2-7 | NA | TRBV12-3/TRBV12-4 | CASSFAPLYEQYF | TGTGCCAGCAGTTTTGCCCCCCTCTACGAGCAGTACTTC
many | TRBJ1-1 | NA | TRBV7-2 | CASSLAYTVNTEAFF | TGTGCCAGCAGCTTAGCGTATACAGTGAACACTGAAGCTTTCTTT
many | TRBJ2-7 | TRBD1 | TRBV20-1 | CSAPGTGAYEQYF | TGCAGTGCTCCCGGGACAGGGGCCTACGAGCAGTACTTC
NA | TRBJ1-5 | NA | TRBV6-2/TRBV6-3 | CASSYEDNQPQHF | TGTGCCAGCAGTTACGAGGACAATCAGCCCCAGCATTTT
many | TRBJ1-1 | NA | TRBV28 | CASGGREYAEAFF | TGTGCCAGCGGGGGCAGGGAATATGCTGAAGCTTTCTTT
NA | TRBJ2-7 | TRBD2 | TRBV12-3/TRBV12-4 | CASSWTSGSHEQYF | TGTGCCAGCAGCTGGACTAGCGGGAGTCACGAGCAGTACTTC
few | TRBJ1-5 | NA | TRBV6-1 | CASSSTESQPQHF | TGTGCCAGCTCTTCCACGGAAAGTCAGCCCCAGCATTTT
many | TRBJ2-7 | TRBD2 | TRBV2 | CASRGLAGANEQYF | TGTGCCAGCAGAGGACTAGCGGGAGCTAACGAGCAGTACTTC
many | TRBJ2-7 | NA | TRBV28 | CASSYSTDNEQYF | TGTGCCAGCAGTTATAGCACGGACAACGAGCAGTACTTC
many | TRBJ2-2 | TRBD2 | TRBV7-3 | CASSLTSGRAAGELFF | TGTGCCAGCAGCTTAACTAGCGGGAGGGCCGCCGGGGAGCTGTTTTTT
many | TRBJ2-7 | TRBD1 | TRBV12-3/TRBV12-4 | CASSDRGSKQYF | TGTGCCAGCAGTGACAGGGGGAGCAAGCAGTACTTC
few | TRBJ1-2 | TRBD1 | TRBV9 | CASSELSGTATRYGYTF | TGTGCCAGCAGCGAGTTATCCGGGACAGCGACCCGCTATGGCTACACCTTC
many | TRBJ2-5 | NA | TRBV28 | CASSLYFQGTQYF | TGTGCCAGCAGTTTATACTTCCAGGGGACCCAGTACTTC
many | TRBJ2-7 | NA | TRBV28 | CASSPAQASSYEQYF | TGTGCCAGCAGTCCGGCCCAGGCGTCCTCCTACGAGCAGTACTTC
many | TRBJ1-2 | NA | TRBV6-2/TRBV6-3 | CASKDGYYGYTF | TGTGCCAGCAAGGACGGATACTATGGCTACACCTTC
many | TRBJ1-2 | NA | TRBV19 | CASSRQTVNYGYTF | TGTGCCAGTAGTAGACAGACAGTAAACTATGGCTACACCTTC
many | TRBJ2-5 | NA | TRBV6-2/TRBV6-3 | CASSYGGTAQYF | TGTGCCAGCAGTTACGGCGGGACGGCCCAGTACTTC
many | TRBJ2-7 | NA | TRBV6-5 | CASTPGRGYEQYF | TGTGCCAGCACCCCGGGCCGCGGATACGAGCAGTACTTC
many | TRBJ2-2 | NA | TRBV2 | CASTLLESLFGELFF | TGTGCCAGCACCCTACTTGAAAGTCTGTTCGGGGAGCTGTTTTTT
few | TRBJ2-3 | NA | TRBV4-1 | CASSQGSGTDTQYF | TGCGCCAGCAGCCAAGGTAGCGGCACAGATACGCAGTATTTT
many | TRBJ2-4 | TRBD1 | TRBV7-2 | CASSPRNRGSKNIQYF | TGTGCCAGCAGCCCGAGAAACAGGGGAAGCAAAAACATTCAGTACTTC
many | TRBJ2-7 | TRBD2 | TRBV29-1 | CSVDPGTSGYEQYF | TGCAGCGTTGATCCCGGGACTAGCGGGTACGAGCAGTACTTC
many | TRBJ1-1 | TRBD1 | TRBV30 | CAWSVEGQRVSFF | TGTGCCTGGAGTGTAGAGGGACAGCGTGTCTCTTTCTTT
many | TRBJ1-5 | NA | TRBV30 | CAWSIATHYSPQHF | TGTGCCTGGAGTATCGCGACCCACTACTCCCCCCAGCATTTT
many | TRBJ2-4 | NA | TRBV11-2 | CASGLMGLAKNIQYF | TGTGCCAGCGGCCTCATGGGACTAGCCAAAAACATTCAGTACTTC
many | TRBJ2-4 | NA | TRBV2 | CASRGEAKNIQYF | TGTGCCAGCAGGGGGGAAGCCAAAAACATTCAGTACTTC
few | TRBJ1-2 | NA | TRBV20-1 | CSASKDYGYTF | TGCAGTGCTAGTAAGGATTATGGCTACACCTTC
NA | TRBJ2-5 | TRBD1 | TRBV14 | CASSSDRDGETQYF | TGTGCCAGCAGCTCGGACAGGGATGGGGAGACCCAGTACTTC
many | TRBJ1-5 | NA | TRBV28 | CASSLCIKFRDLVSNQPQHF | TGTGCCAGCAGTTTATGCATTAAGTTCCGGGACCTTGTGAGCAATCAGCCCCAGCATTTT
many | TRBJ1-1 | NA | TRBV20-1 | CSATLGGGMNTEAFF | TGCAGTGCTACCCTGGGGGGAGGGATGAACACTGAAGCTTTCTTT
many | TRBJ2-7 | TRBD1 | TRBV20-1 | CSAISGQGSYEQYF | TGCAGTGCTATTAGTGGACAGGGGTCCTACGAGCAGTACTTC
many | TRBJ2-5 | TRBD2 | TRBV6-2/TRBV6-3 | CASSYSPGLAGIKETQYF | TGTGCCAGCAGTTACTCGCCGGGACTAGCGGGGATAAAAGAGACCCAGTACTTC
many | TRBJ2-2 | TRBD2 | TRBV2 | CASSPSGRDTGELFF | TGTGCCAGCAGTCCAAGCGGGAGAGACACCGGGGAGCTGTTTTTT
many | TRBJ2-7 | NA | TRBV6-5 | CASSYSNPSSYEQYF | TGTGCCAGCAGTTACTCGAACCCGAGCTCCTACGAGCAGTACTTC
NA | TRBJ2-5 | TRBD1 | TRBV20-1 | CSAIRQGVGETQYF | TGCAGTGCTATCAGGCAGGGGGTCGGAGAGACCCAGTACTTC
many | TRBJ1-1 | NA | TRBV12-3/TRBV12-4 | CASSLRRVNTEAFF | TGTGCCAGCAGTTTACGCCGAGTGAACACTGAAGCTTTCTTT
many | TRBJ2-7 | TRBD2 | TRBV6-2/TRBV6-3 | CASRAGTSVSYEQYF | TGTGCCAGCAGGGCCGGGACTAGCGTTTCCTACGAGCAGTACTTC
many | TRBJ1-5 | NA | TRBV12-3/TRBV12-4 | CASSLEARSHQPQHF | TGTGCCAGCAGTTTAGAGGCGCGATCCCATCAGCCCCAGCATTTT
many | TRBJ2-7 | TRBD2 | TRBV14 | CASGSGLDYEQYF | TGTGCCAGCGGATCGGGACTAGACTACGAGCAGTACTTC
NA | TRBJ2-1 | TRBD2 | TRBV6-1 | CGHGTSGAPSEQFF | TGTGGGCACGGAACTAGCGGGGCCCCCAGTGAGCAGTTCTTC
many | TRBJ2-7 | TRBD1 | TRBV28 | CASHAGDSSYEQYF | TGTGCCAGCCATGCCGGGGACAGCTCCTACGAGCAGTACTTC
NA | TRBJ2-2 | TRBD1 | TRBV11-2 | CASSPMGQGRTGELFF | TGTGCCAGCAGCCCTATGGGACAGGGGCGCACCGGGGAGCTGTTTTTT
many | TRBJ2-5 | TRBD1 | TRBV6-1 | CASSKGDRSLQETQYF | TGTGCCAGCTCGAAAGGGGACAGGTCACTCCAAGAGACCCAGTACTTC
many | TRBJ2-7 | NA | TRBV28 | CASSLASRNEQYF | TGTGCCAGCAGTTTGGCTAGCCGGAACGAGCAGTACTTC
NA | TRBJ1-1 | NA | TRBV7-9 | CASSFQGNLNTEAFF | TGTGCCAGCAGCTTCCAGGGGAATCTGAACACTGAAGCTTTCTTT
many | TRBJ2-5 | TRBD1 | TRBV20-1 | CSARDLQGRETQYF | TGCAGTGCTAGAGATCTACAGGGGCGGGAGACCCAGTACTTC
many | TRBJ1-1 | NA | TRBV11-1 | CASSSQGRPEAFF | TGTGCCAGCAGCTCTCAGGGTCGGCCTGAAGCTTTCTTT
many | TRBJ2-2 | NA | TRBV20-1 | CSAPPGANTGELFF | TGCAGTGCCCCCCCGGGGGCAAACACCGGGGAGCTGTTTTTT
many | TRBJ1-1 | NA | TRBV2 | CASSTGTLNTEAFF | TGTGCCAGCAGTACAGGGACCCTGAACACTGAAGCTTTCTTT
once | TRBJ1-1 | NA | TRBV11-1 | CASSHTPGRRNTEAFF | TGTGCCAGCAGCCATACCCCAGGGAGAAGGAACACTGAAGCTTTCTTT
many | TRBJ2-5 | NA | TRBV7-9 | CAGSRDQETQYF | TGTGCCGGGTCGAGGGACCAAGAGACCCAGTACTTC
many | TRBJ1-2 | NA | TRBV6-5 | CASSYSAGWYGYTF | TGTGCCAGCAGTTACTCGGCCGGCTGGTATGGCTACACCTTC
few | TRBJ1-1 | TRBD1 | TRBV5-5 | CASSFRGQGNTEAFF | TGTGCCAGCAGCTTCCGTGGACAGGGGAACACTGAAGCTTTCTTT
many | TRBJ2-5 | NA | TRBV2 | CASSEELGGETQYF | TGTGCCAGCAGTGAAGAACTAGGAGGGGAGACCCAGTACTTC